This TCR beta chain was observed in a study of yellow fever vaccine responses in identical twins (dated by TCRdb to 2016 to 2018). Some background on the complete study: In the study, vaccine-responding T cell clones were precisely tracked in identical twins. On the study overall, not on this receptor specifically: The authors reported that the T cell response to vaccination in identical twins appeared partly convergent and partly personalized.

The germline V gene yields MGHRA for CDR1 and YSYEKL for CDR2. V loses 6 bases, J loses 6 bases, and the germline ends lie 17 bases apart. From cysteine to phenylalanine, the CDR3 is 14 amino acids long. Solely the CDR3 DNA is kept, with 42 bases framed from the first base. About this clonotype: It has no known antigen specificity. No much larger clone exists at a distance of one base, and base qualities are not known.

The receptor library was made with RT-PCR. The sequencer was an Illumina HiSeq 2500. TCRdb reprocessed the public reads (quality trimming at Q25 with fastp, clone calling with MiXCR) and kept in-frame beta chains. Every CDR3 protein is listed once, alongside the most common genes and DNA of its rows. In all, the sample holds fewer than 1,200 distinct CDR3 sequences, and approximately 78% of those were seen once. 25% to 35% of the sample belongs to the ten largest clones. The clonotype originates from a female donor who received the yellow fever vaccine. The chain links TRBV4-1 with TRBJ1-1; the D gene identity is not certain. Sample: T cells from blood (PBMCs), unsorted or a sorted subset (not recorded which), taken before or after yellow fever vaccination (not recorded which). The CDR3 protein: CASSGESGLPEAFF. The nucleotides are TGCGCCAGCAGTGGTGAGTCCGGGTTGCCTGAAGCTTTCTTT.